A single sample gave rise to the 19 T cell receptor beta chains below, sequenced in a study of T cell repertoires in cytomegalovirus infection. These TCRs' antigens remain unknown. From the reads, TCRdb called clonotypes with MiXCR, one entry per CDR3 protein. The sample lists about 330,000 distinct CDR3 sequences, around a third seen once, with around an eighth in the top ten. The sequences come from cultured PBMCs, collected from culture after CMV antigen stimulation. The receptors shown here come from a human donor in good health (CMV status not recorded). Some clones in this sample may be carry-over from other donors' samples.

This clonotype was counted only a few times. The chain is built from TRBV5-4 and TRBJ2-1; 9 nucleotides line up with TRBD2. The CDR3 consists of 16 residues. V dropped 0 bases and J dropped 9; count of bases not matched to a gene: 10. Looked up from germline, CDR1 is SGHNT and CDR2 is YYREEE (reference sequence). The CDR3 is CASSLAVAGGPGEQFF. CDR3 bases: TGTGCCAGCAGCTTGGCCGTGGCGGGAGGGCCGGGTGAGCAGTTCTTC.

This clonotype was seen a few times. This sequence joins TRBV7-2 and TRBJ2-7; D is unclear. The length of the CDR3 is 12 residues. From germline, CDR1 is SGHTA and CDR2 FQGNSA. CDR3 nucleotide sequence: TGTGCCAGCAGCTTAGCGGATCACGAACAGTACGTC. Translating gives CASSLADHEQYV.

This clonotype was counted only a few times. The chain employs TRBV12-3 or TRBV12-4 and TRBJ2-7, with D perhaps matching TRBD1 (6 bases). The CDR3 runs 14 residues. Deletions cut 6 bases from V and 2 bases from J, with 14 bases between. The CDR3 DNA reads TGTGCCAGCAGCCAAGACAGGCAACCCTACGAGCAGTACTTC. Residues: CASSQDRQPYEQYF.

In its sample, this clonotype was seen a few times. V usage is TRBV20-1 and J usage is TRBJ2-5, with 8 nucleotides matching TRBD1. Germline-derived CDR1 and CDR2 are DFQATT and SNEGSKA (reference sequence). CDR3 length equals 14 residues. V was pared by 4 bases and J by 2 bases, with 6 bases of the junction left unmatched. CDR3 loop: CSATDRVMQETQYF. As DNA, the CDR3 is TGCAGTGCTACGGACAGGGTGATGCAAGAGACCCAGTACTTC.

The chain joins TRBV4-1 to TRBJ1-2; 9 bases line up with TRBD1. Germline CDR1 reads MGHRA; CDR2 reads YSYEKL. This CDR3 is built from 15 residues. After removal of 0 bases from V and 6 bases from J, the junction contained 5 bases not matched to a gene. CDR3 loop: CASSQDIQGANGYTF. DNA for the CDR3: TGCGCCAGCAGCCAAGATATACAGGGGGCAAATGGCTACACCTTC.

V and J are TRBV27 and TRBJ1-2; maybe TRBD1 (5 bases). The CDR3 loop spans 15 amino acids. Trimming stripped 1 base from V and 2 bases from J, with 11 bases between. Germline V gene sequence: CDR1 MNHEY, CDR2 SMNVEV (reference sequence). CDR3 coding DNA: TGTGCCAGCAGTTTATGGTCAGGGTTAAACTATGGCTACACCTTC. It codes for CASSLWSGLNYGYTF.

The table lists this clonotype with many counts. The chain combines TRBV7-2 with TRBJ2-5, with 8 positions matching TRBD2. With V trimmed by 1 base and J by 5 bases, 12 bases remained unmatched. Germline V gene sequence: CDR1 SGHTA, CDR2 FQGNSA. This CDR3 has 17 amino acids. The CDR3 here is CASSLVTSGGRGETQYF. DNA for the CDR3: TGTGCCAGCAGCTTAGTTACTAGCGGAGGGAGGGGGGAGACCCAGTACTTC.

This clonotype was seen a few times. V gene TRBV19 combines with J gene TRBJ1-2; a possible D gene is TRBD1 (6 bases). This CDR3 has 15 residues. V was pared by 2 bases and J by 2 bases, with 12 bases between. Germline assignment: CDR1 LNHDA and CDR2 SQIVND (reference sequence). As DNA, the CDR3 is TGTGCCAGTAGTATAACCCCGGACAGAAACTATGGCTACACCTTC. The encoded protein is CASSITPDRNYGYTF.

The J gene is TRBJ1-6, the V gene TRBV14, with D possibly TRBD1 on 5 matching bases. Germline lookup yields CDR1 SGHDN and CDR2 FVKESK. With 4 bases removed from V and 10 bases from J, the gap between germline ends came to 14 bases. The CDR3 runs to 14 residues. The CDR3 sequence is CASSRIGGMSPLHF. The DNA for the CDR3 is TGTGCCAGCAGCCGTATTGGGGGGATGTCACCCCTCCACTTT.

The chain is built from TRBV28 and TRBJ1-2; 7 nucleotides line up with TRBD1. The length of the CDR3 is 15 residues. V lost 3 bases and J lost 4; bases outside the gene matches: 8. Germline-derived CDR1 and CDR2 are MDHEN and SYDVKM. The CDR3 reads CASSFGTVKRYGYTF. The CDR3 DNA reads TGTGCCAGCAGTTTCGGGACAGTTAAACGCTATGGCTACACCTTC.

This clonotype was found many times. The chain employs TRBV5-5 and TRBJ1-2; 7 nucleotides match TRBD1. After removal of 4 bases from V and 5 bases from J, the junction contained 11 bases not matched to a gene. Germline CDR1 SGHKS, CDR2 YYEKEE (reference sequence). The CDR3 extends over 15 amino acids. CDR3 loop: CASSLTDREWYGYTF. The CDR3 DNA reads TGTGCCAGCAGCCTGACAGACAGGGAGTGGTATGGCTACACCTTC.

This chain uses TRBV20-1 with TRBJ1-4; D uncertain. The CDR3 is made up of 14 amino acids. The ends were cut back, 6 bases at V and 8 bases at J, with 19 bases in the middle. The germline V gene has CDR1 DFQATT and CDR2 SNEGSKA (reference sequence). As DNA, the CDR3 is TGCAGTGCCCGAGGAGACGGAAAGGGAGAAAAACTGTTTTTT. As protein: CSARGDGKGEKLFF.

There are a few counts of this clonotype. V and J are TRBV7-2 and TRBJ2-3; no firm D call. The CDR3 sequence is 17 residues long. Germline assignment: CDR1 SGHTA and CDR2 FQGNSA. The V end was cut by 1 base, the J end by 1 base, with 15 bases between. CDR3 sequence: CASSLGGGFYRTDTQYF. CDR3 DNA: TGTGCCAGCAGCTTAGGTGGCGGTTTTTATCGCACAGATACGCAGTATTTT.

The J gene is TRBJ1-1, the V gene TRBV27; no reliable D call. CDR1 is MNHEY, CDR2 SMNVEV, per germline (reference sequence). V dropped 2 bases and J dropped 3 bases, with 10 bases sitting between them. This CDR3 is 14 amino acids long. As DNA, the CDR3 is TGTGCCAGCAGTTTAACCCCAGGTCACACTGAAGCTTTCTTT. This gives the protein CASSLTPGHTEAFF.

A few counts support this clonotype. This rearrangement joins TRBV7-9 to TRBJ1-1; 8 nucleotides line up with TRBD1. V was pared by 5 bases and J by 3 bases, with 8 bases of the junction left unmatched. This CDR3 comprises 15 residues. Germline CDR1 is SEHNR and CDR2 is FQNEAQ (reference sequence). CDR3 amino acids: CASSPGQGVHTEAFF. The CDR3 DNA reads as TGTGCCAGCAGCCCCGGACAGGGAGTCCACACTGAAGCTTTCTTT.

The chain carries TRBV12-3 or TRBV12-4 and TRBJ2-1; the D gene is possibly TRBD2 (6 bases). The CDR3 spans 20 residues. The V gene lost 7 bases and the J gene lost 0 bases, with 28 bases spanning the gap. The CDR3 protein is CASTPSGRGPISSSYNEQFF. The CDR3 DNA follows: TGTGCCAGCACCCCATCGGGGCGGGGACCAATTTCCAGCTCCTACAATGAGCAGTTCTTC.

This clonotype was observed once. This chain uses TRBV9 with TRBJ2-1; TRBD1 matches at 7 bases. The CDR3 runs to 16 residues. Germline values: CDR1 SGDLS, CDR2 YYNGEE. The V gene end was trimmed by 4 bases and the J gene end by 3 bases; junction bases not matched to a gene: 10. CDR3 region: CASSQGPGTDYNEQFF. The CDR3 DNA follows: TGTGCCAGCAGCCAAGGCCCCGGGACAGACTACAATGAGCAGTTCTTC.

The chain links TRBV11-2 to TRBJ2-7; D not resolved. The ends were cut back, 4 bases at V and 0 bases at J, with 4 bases in the middle. Looked up from germline, CDR1 is SGHAT and CDR2 is FQNNGV. The CDR3 is 12 residues long. Here the CDR3 DNA reads TGTGCCAGCAGCTCCCTCTCCTACGAGCAGTACGTC. Translated, it gives CASSSLSYEQYV.

The rearrangement uses TRBV4-1 and TRBJ2-1, with D unclear. The CDR3 runs 12 residues. Germline V CDR1 and CDR2: MGHRA, YSYEKL. Trimming cost V 2 bases and J 5 bases, with 4 bases left between them. The CDR3 DNA reads as TGCGCCAGCAGCCAAATCAACAATGAGCAGTTCTTC. This translates into CASSQINNEQFF.